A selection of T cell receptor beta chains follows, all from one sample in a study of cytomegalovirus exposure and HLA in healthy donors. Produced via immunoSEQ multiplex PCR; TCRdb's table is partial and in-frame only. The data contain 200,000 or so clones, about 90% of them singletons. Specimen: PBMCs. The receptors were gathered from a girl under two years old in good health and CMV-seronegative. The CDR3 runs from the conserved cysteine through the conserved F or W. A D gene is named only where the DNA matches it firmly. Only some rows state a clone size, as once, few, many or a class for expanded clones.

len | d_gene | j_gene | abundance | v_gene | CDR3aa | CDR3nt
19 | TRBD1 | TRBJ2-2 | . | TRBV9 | CASSVNYRGQSRGTGELFF | TGTGCCAGCAGCGTAAATTACCGGGGACAGTCTCGGGGCACCGGGGAGCTGTTTTTT
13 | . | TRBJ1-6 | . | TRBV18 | CASSPAGDSPLHF | TGTGCCAGCTCACCAGCAGGGGATTCACCCCTCCACTTT
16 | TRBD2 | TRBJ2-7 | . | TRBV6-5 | CASSSSPTSASYEQYF | TGTGCCAGCAGTTCCTCACCGACTAGCGCCTCCTACGAGCAGTACTTC
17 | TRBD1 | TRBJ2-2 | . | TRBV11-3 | CASSLGQGAKQTGELFF | TGTGCCAGCAGCTTAGGACAGGGGGCGAAACAAACCGGGGAGCTGTTTTTT
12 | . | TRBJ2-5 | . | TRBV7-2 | CASSRQPGTQYF | TGTGCCAGCAGCCGACAACCCGGGACCCAGTACTTC
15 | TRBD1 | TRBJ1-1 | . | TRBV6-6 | CASSYDYTGETEAFF | TGTGCCAGCAGTTACGATTACACAGGGGAGACTGAAGCTTTCTTT
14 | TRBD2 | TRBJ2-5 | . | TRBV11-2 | CASSWRGTSGTQYF | TGTGCCAGCAGCTGGCGGGGGACTAGCGGGACCCAGTACTTC
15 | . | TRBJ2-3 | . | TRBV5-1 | CASSLEDYRTDTQYF | TGCGCCAGCAGCTTGGAGGACTACCGCACAGATACGCAGTATTTT
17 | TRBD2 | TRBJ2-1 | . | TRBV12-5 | CASGPIKLAGAYNEQFF | TGTGCTAGTGGTCCCATTAAACTAGCGGGAGCTTACAATGAGCAGTTCTTC
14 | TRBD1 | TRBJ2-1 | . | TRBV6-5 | CASSPGQGYNEQFF | TGTGCCAGCAGCCCGGGACAGGGCTACAATGAGCAGTTCTTC
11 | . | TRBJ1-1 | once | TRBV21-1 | CVQQATEGAFF | TGTGTTCAACAGGCGACTGAAGGTGCTTTCTTT
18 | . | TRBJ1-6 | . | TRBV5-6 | CASSLVALPGAYNSPLHF | TGTGCCAGCAGCTTGGTAGCGCTCCCAGGGGCCTATAATTCACCCCTCCACTTT
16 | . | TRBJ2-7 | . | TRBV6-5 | CASSYRVPTGTYEQYF | TGTGCCAGCAGTTACCGGGTCCCCACAGGGACCTACGAGCAGTACTTC
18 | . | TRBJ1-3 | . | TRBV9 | CASSVVAREGHSGNTIYF | TGTGCCAGCAGCGTAGTAGCTCGGGAGGGCCACTCTGGAAACACCATATATTTT
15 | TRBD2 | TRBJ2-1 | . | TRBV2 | CASGSGGPTYNEQFF | TGTGCCAGCGGAAGCGGGGGCCCTACCTACAATGAGCAGTTCTTC
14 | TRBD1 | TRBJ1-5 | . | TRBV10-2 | CASSDRDWGQPQHF | TGCGCCAGCTCCGACAGGGATTGGGGTCAGCCCCAGCATTTT
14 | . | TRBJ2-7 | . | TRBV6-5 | CASSYSHGTYEQYF | TGTGCCAGCAGTTACTCTCACGGGACCTACGAGCAGTACTTC
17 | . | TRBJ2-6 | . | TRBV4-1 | CASSPFGGGNGANVLTF | TGCGCCAGCAGCCCCTTCGGAGGGGGCAATGGGGCCAACGTCCTGACTTTC
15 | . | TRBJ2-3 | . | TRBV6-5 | CASSYSVPNPDTQYF | TGTGCCAGCAGTTACTCTGTTCCCAATCCAGATACGCAGTATTTT
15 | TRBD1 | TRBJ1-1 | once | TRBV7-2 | CASSFTGTGDTEAFF | TGTGCCAGCAGCTTCACCGGGACAGGGGATACTGAAGCTTTCTTT
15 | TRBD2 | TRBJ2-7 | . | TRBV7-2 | CASSPGLAGPYEQYF | TGTGCCAGCAGCCCAGGACTAGCGGGGCCCTACGAGCAGTACTTC
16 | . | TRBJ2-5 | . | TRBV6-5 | CASSYALNGREETQYF | TGTGCCAGCAGTTACGCTCTGAACGGGAGAGAAGAGACCCAGTACTTC
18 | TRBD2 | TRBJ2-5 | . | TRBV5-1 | CASSRDRTSGGAAETQYF | TGCGCCAGCAGCCGGGACCGTACTAGCGGGGGGGCCGCGGAGACCCAGTACTTC
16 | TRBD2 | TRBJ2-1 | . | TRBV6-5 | CASSYSPSGRANEQFF | TGTGCCAGCAGCTACTCGCCTAGCGGGAGGGCCAATGAGCAGTTCTTC
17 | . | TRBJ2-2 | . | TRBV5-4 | CASSHSLFGGNTGELFF | TGTGCCAGCTCGCATTCCCTGTTCGGGGGGAACACCGGGGAGCTGTTTTTT
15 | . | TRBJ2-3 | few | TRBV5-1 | CASSFGTPNTDTQYF | TGCGCCAGCAGCTTTGGCACCCCAAACACAGATACGCAGTATTTT
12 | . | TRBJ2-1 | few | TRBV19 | CASSLGGLEQFF | TGTGCCAGTAGTTTGGGGGGACTTGAGCAGTTCTTC
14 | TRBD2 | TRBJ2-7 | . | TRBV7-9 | CASSLAGTSGSLYF | TGTGCCAGCAGCTTGGCCGGGACTAGCGGGAGTTTGTACTTC
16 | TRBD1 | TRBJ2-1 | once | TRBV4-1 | CASSQEVQGKYNEQFF | TGCGCCAGCAGCCAAGAGGTACAGGGGAAATACAATGAGCAGTTCTTC
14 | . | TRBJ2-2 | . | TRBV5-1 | CASSLQGGAGELFF | TGCGCCAGCAGCTTGCAGGGAGGCGCCGGGGAGCTGTTTTTT
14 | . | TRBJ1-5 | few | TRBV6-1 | CASSGTISNQPQHF | TGTGCCAGCAGTGGAACTATAAGCAATCAGCCCCAGCATTTT
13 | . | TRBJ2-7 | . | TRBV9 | CASSVASSYEQYF | TGTGCCAGCAGCGTAGCTAGCTCCTACGAGCAGTACTTC
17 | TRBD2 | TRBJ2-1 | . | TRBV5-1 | CASSFPPLAGAYNEQFF | TGCGCCAGCAGCTTCCCCCCACTAGCGGGAGCCTACAATGAGCAGTTCTTC
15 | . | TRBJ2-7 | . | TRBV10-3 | CAIRGDYPEGVEQYF | TGTGCCATCAGGGGGGACTACCCGGAGGGGGTCGAGCAGTACTTC
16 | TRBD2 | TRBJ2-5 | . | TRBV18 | CASSPRASGTQETQYF | TGTGCCAGCTCACCCCGGGCTAGCGGAACCCAAGAGACCCAGTACTTC
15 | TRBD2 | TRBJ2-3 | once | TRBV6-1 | CASSEAGTTSDTQYF | TGTGCCAGCAGTGAAGCGGGGACTACCTCAGATACGCAGTATTTT
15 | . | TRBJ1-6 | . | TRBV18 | CASSPLPGTASPLHF | TGTGCCAGCTCACCCCTTCCTGGGACTGCTTCACCCCTCCACTTT
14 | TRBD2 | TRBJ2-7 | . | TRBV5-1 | CASSLTSGNYEQYF | TGCGCCAGCAGCTTGACTAGCGGAAACTACGAGCAGTACTTC
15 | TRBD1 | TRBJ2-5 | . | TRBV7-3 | CASSLTGTGGETQYF | TGTGCCAGCAGCTTAACTGGGACAGGCGGAGAGACCCAGTACTTC
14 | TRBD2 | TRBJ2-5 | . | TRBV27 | CASSISGPGETQYF | TGTGCCAGCAGTATTAGCGGGCCGGGGGAGACCCAGTACTTC